The T cell receptor beta chain described here comes from a study of cytomegalovirus exposure and HLA in healthy donors. Study results and limitations: While the bulk of TCR sequences proved rare, some public TCRs turned up in many donors. Donors were assumed by presence/absence analyses to have roughly uniform sequencing depth. TCR beta V- and J-gene trimming was later associated with a missense DCLRE1C variant.

Trimming cost V 4 bases and J 13 bases; bases outside gene matches: 8. Germline CDR1 is MNHEY and CDR2 is SVGAGI. The CDR3 contains 12 residues. In the PCR, 60 Vbeta and 13 Jbeta primers were used. Using immunoSEQ multiplex PCR, the repertoire was profiled, and TCRdb retains in-frame clones only, with some absent. Here the sample spans about 120,000 clones, around 74% being singletons. Turning to this clone: Its specificity is not known.

The receptor was isolated from a woman between 18 and 29 years old in good health and CMV-seronegative. The rearrangement links TRBV6-5 to TRBJ1-2; 8 bases are a match to TRBD1. The sequenced material came from PBMCs. The CDR3, as DNA: TGTGCCAGCAGTTCGGACAGGGTGAGGGGCACCTTC. Residues: CASSSDRVRGTF.